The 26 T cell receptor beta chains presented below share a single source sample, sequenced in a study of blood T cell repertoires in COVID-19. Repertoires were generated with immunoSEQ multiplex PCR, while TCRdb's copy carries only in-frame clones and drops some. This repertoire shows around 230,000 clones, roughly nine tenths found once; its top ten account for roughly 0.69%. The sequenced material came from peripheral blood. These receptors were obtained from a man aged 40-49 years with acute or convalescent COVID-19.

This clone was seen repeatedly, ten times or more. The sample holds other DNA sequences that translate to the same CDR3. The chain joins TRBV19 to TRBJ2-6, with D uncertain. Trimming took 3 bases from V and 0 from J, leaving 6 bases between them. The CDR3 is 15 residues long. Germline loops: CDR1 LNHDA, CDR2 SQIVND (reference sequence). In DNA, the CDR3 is TGTGCCAGTAGTATTGAGGTCTCTGGGGCCAACGTCCTGACTTTC. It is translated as CASSIEVSGANVLTF. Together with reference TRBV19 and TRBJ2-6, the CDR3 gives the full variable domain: DGGITQSPKYLFRKEGQNVTLSCEQNLNHDAMYWYRQDPGQGLRLIYYSQIVNDFQKGDIAEGYSVSREKKESFPLTVTSAQKNPTAFYLCASSIEVSGANVLTFGAGSRLTVL.

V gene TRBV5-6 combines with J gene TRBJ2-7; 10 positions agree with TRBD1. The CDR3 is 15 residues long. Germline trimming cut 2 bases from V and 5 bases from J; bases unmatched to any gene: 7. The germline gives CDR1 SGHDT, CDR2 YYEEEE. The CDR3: CASSFPGQGTHEQYF. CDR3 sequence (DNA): TGTGCCAGCAGCTTTCCGGGACAGGGGACCCACGAGCAGTACTTC.

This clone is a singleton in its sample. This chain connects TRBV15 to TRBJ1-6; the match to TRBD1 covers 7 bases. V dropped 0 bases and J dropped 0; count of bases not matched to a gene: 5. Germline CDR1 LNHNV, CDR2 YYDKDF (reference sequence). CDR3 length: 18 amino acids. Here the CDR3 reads CATSRDRGQSSYNSPLHF. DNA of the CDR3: TGTGCCACCAGCAGAGATCGGGGACAGAGCTCCTATAATTCACCCCTCCACTTT.

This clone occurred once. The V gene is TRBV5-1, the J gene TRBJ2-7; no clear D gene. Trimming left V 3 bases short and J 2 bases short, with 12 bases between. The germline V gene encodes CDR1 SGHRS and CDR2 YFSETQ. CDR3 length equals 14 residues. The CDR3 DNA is TGCGCCAGCAGCTCCTTGACAAATACCTACGAGCAGTACTTC. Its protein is CASSSLTNTYEQYF.

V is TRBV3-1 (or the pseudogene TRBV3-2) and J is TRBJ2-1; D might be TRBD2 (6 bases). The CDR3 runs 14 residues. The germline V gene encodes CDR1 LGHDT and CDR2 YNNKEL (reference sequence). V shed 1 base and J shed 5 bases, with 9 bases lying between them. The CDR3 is CASSQVSGHNEQFF. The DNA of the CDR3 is TGTGCCAGCAGCCAAGTCAGCGGGCACAATGAGCAGTTCTTC.

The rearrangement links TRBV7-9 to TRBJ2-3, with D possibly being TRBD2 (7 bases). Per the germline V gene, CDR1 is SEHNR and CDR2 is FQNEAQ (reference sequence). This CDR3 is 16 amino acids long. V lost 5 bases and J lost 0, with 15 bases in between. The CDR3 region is CASSAGRGGSTDTQYF. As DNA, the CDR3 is TGTGCCAGCAGCGCAGGGAGGGGGGGAAGCACAGATACGCAGTATTTT.

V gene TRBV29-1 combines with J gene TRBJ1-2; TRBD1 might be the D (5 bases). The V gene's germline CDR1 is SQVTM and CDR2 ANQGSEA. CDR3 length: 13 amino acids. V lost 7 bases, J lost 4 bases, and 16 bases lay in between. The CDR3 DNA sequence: TGCAGCGCCCAGACAGTGATCTTCTATGGCTACACCTTC. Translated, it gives CSAQTVIFYGYTF.

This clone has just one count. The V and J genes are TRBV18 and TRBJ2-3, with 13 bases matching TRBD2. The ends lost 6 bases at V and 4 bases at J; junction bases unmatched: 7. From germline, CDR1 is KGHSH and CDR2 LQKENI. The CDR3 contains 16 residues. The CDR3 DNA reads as TGTGCCAGCTCCCGGACTAGCGGGAGAAATTCAGATACGCAGTATTTT. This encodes CASSRTSGRNSDTQYF.

For the CDR3, the DNA is TGTGCCAGCAGTCACATAGCGGGGGGCGTATACAATGAGCAGTTCTTC. Protein product: CASSHIAGGVYNEQFF. V gene TRBV28 combines with J gene TRBJ2-1, with TRBD2 matching over 10 bases. This CDR3 has 16 residues. V was clipped by 5 bases and J by 4 bases; unmatched bases: 8. From germline, CDR1 is MDHEN and CDR2 SYDVKM.

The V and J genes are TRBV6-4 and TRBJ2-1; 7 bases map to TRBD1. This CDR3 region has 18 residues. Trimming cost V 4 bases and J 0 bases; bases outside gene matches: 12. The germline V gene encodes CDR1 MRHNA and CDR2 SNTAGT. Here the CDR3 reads CASSGAPGQPSSYNEQFF. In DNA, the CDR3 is TGTGCCAGCAGTGGAGCCCCGGGACAGCCGAGCTCCTACAATGAGCAGTTCTTC.

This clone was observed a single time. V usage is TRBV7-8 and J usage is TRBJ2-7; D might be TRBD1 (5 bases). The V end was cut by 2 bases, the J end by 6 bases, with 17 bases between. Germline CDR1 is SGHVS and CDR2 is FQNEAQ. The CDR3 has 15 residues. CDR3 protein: CASSLRIDSRSEQYF. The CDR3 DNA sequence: TGTGCCAGCAGCTTAAGAATTGACAGTCGAAGCGAGCAGTACTTC.

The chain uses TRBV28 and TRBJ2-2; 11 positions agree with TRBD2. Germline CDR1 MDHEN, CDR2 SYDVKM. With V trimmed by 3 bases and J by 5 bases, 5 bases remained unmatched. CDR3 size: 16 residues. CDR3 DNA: TGTGCCAGCAGTTTCATAGCGGGAGGGGGGACCGGGGAGCTGTTTTTT. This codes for CASSFIAGGGTGELFF.

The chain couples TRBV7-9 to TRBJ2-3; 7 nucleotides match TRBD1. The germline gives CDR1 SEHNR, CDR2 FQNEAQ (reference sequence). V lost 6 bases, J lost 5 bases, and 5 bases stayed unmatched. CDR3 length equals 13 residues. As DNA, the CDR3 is TGTGCCAGCAGTCGACAGGGTGGAGATACGCAGTATTTT. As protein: CASSRQGGDTQYF.

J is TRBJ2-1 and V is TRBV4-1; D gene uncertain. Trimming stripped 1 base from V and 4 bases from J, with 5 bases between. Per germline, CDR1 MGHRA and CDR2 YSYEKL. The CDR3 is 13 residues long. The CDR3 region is CASSQAQYNEQFF. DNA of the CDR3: TGCGCCAGCAGCCAAGCCCAGTACAATGAGCAGTTCTTC.

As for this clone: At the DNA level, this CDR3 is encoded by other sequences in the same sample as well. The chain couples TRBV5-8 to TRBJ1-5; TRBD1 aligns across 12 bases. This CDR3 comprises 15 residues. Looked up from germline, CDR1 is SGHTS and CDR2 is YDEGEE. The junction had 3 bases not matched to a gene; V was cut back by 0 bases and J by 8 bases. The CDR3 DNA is TGTGCCAGCAGCTTGGCCGGGACAGGGGGCAAGCCCCAGCATTTT. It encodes CASSLAGTGGKPQHF.

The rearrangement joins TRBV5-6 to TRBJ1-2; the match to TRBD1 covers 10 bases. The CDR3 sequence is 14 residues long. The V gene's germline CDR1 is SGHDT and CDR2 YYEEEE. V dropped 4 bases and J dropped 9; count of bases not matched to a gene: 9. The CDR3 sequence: CASSPGTGVYRYTF. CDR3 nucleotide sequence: TGTGCCAGCAGCCCCGGGACAGGGGTGTATCGCTACACCTTC.

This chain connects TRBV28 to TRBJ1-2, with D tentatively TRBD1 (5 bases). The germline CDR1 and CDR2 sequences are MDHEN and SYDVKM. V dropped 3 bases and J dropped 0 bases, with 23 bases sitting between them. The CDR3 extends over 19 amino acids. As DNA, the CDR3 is TGTGCCAGCAGTTTTTTCCCCGACAGTTTCCCCATTCCTAACTATGGCTACACCTTC. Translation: CASSFFPDSFPIPNYGYTF.

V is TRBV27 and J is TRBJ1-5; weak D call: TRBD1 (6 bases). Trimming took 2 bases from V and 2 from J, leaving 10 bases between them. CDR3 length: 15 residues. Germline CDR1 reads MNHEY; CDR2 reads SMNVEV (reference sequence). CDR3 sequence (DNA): TGTGCCAGCAGTTTAGTAGGGGGTGGCAATCAGCCCCAGCATTTT. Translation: CASSLVGGGNQPQHF.

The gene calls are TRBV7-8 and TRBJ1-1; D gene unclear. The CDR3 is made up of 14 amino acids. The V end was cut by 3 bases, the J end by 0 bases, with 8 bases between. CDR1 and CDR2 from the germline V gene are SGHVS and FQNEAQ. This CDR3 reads CASSFSTLNTEAFF. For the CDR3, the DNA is TGTGCCAGCAGCTTTTCGACTCTGAACACTGAAGCTTTCTTT.

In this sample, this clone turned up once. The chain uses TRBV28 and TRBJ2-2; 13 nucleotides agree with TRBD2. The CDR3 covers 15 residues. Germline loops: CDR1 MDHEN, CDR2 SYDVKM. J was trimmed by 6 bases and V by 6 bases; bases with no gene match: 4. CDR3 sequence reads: CASRGLAGRAGELFF. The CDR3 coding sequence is TGTGCCAGCAGGGGACTAGCGGGACGGGCCGGGGAGCTGTTTTTT.

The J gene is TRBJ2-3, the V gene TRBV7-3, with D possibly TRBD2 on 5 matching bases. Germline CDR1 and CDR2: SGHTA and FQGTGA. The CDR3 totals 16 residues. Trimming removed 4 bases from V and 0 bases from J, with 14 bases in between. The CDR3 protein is CASSSGLYSSTDTQYF. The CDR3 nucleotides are TGTGCCAGCAGCTCCGGACTCTACTCTAGCACAGATACGCAGTATTTT. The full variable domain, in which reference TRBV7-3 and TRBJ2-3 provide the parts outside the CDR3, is GAGVSQTPSNKVTEKGKYVELRCDPISGHTALYWYRQSLGQGPEFLIYFQGTGAADDSGLPNDRFFAVRPEGSVSTLKIQRTERGDSAVYLCASSSGLYSSTDTQYFGPGTRLTVL.

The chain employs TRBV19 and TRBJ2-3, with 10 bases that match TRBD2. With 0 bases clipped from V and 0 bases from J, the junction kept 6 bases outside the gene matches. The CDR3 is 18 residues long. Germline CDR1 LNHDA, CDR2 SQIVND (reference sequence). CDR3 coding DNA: TGTGCCAGTAGTATAGATAGGATAGCGGGGGGTAGCACAGATACGCAGTATTTT. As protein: CASSIDRIAGGSTDTQYF.

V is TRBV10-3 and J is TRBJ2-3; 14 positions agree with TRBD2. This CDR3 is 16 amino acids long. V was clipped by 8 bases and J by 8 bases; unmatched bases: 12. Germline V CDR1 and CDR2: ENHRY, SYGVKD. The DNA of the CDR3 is TGTGCCATCCAGGCCGGGACTAGCGGGGGAGGGGGTACGCAGTATTTT. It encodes CAIQAGTSGGGGTQYF.

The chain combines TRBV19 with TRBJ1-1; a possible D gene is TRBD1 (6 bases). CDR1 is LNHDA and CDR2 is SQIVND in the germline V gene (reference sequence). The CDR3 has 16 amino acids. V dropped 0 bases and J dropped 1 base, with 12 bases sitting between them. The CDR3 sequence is CASSIDYRTANTEAFF. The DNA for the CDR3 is TGTGCCAGTAGTATAGATTACCGGACAGCGAACACTGAAGCTTTCTTT.

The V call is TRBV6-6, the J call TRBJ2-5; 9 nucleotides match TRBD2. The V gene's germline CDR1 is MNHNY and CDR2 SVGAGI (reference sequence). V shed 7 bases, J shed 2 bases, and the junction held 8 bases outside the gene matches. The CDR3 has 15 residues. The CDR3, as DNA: TGTGCCAGCACCCCGGGGCTAGCGGGACAAGAGACCCAGTACTTC. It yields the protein CASTPGLAGQETQYF.

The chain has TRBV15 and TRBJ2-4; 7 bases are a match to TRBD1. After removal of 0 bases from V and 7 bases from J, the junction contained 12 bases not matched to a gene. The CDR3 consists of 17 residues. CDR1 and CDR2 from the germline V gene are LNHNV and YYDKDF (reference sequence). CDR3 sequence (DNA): TGTGCCACCAGCAGAGATCAGATAGGGGGCGGCGGGAACATTCAGTACTTC. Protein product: CATSRDQIGGGGNIQYF.